These T cell receptor beta chains were read from a single sample in a study of neurological immune-mediated disorders. One entry per CDR3 protein, called by TCRdb with MiXCR from the 5' RACE reads. Counted here are tens of thousands of distinct CDR3 sequences, around 10% occurring once; the ten biggest clones make up about 5.2%. Specimen: PBMCs. The receptors here all came from a man in his 70s with HTLV-1-associated myelopathy (HAM/TSP). Both conserved end residues are part of each CDR3. D genes are given only for firm matches. Expanded clones get a size class; other rows say once, few or many, or leave the size out.

d_gene: TRBD2
abundance: many
j_gene: TRBJ2-7
v_gene: TRBV7-9
CDR3aa: CASSPFGGLAGLPYEQYF
CDR3nt: TGTGCCAGCAGCCCTTTTGGTGGGCTAGCGGGCCTCCCCTACGAGCAGTACTTC

d_gene: NA
abundance: many
j_gene: TRBJ2-1
v_gene: TRBV18
CDR3aa: CASSPGGPTYNEQFF
CDR3nt: TGTGCCAGCTCACCAGGGGGCCCAACCTACAATGAGCAGTTCTTC

d_gene: NA
abundance: many
j_gene: TRBJ1-1
v_gene: TRBV14
CDR3aa: CASSLSGNTEAFF
CDR3nt: TGTGCCAGCAGTCTGAGCGGGAACACTGAAGCTTTCTTT

d_gene: TRBD2
abundance: many
j_gene: TRBJ2-5
v_gene: TRBV20-1
CDR3aa: CSAPRGGREETQYF
CDR3nt: TGCAGTGCTCCCCGGGGGGGGAGGGAGGAGACCCAGTACTTC

d_gene: TRBD2
abundance: many
j_gene: TRBJ2-7
v_gene: TRBV3-1
CDR3aa: CASSQILAGYYEQYF
CDR3nt: TGTGCCAGCAGCCAAATACTAGCGGGTTACTACGAGCAGTACTTC

d_gene: NA
abundance: many
j_gene: TRBJ2-1
v_gene: TRBV7-9
CDR3aa: CASSSGLPNEQFF
CDR3nt: TGTGCCAGCAGCTCAGGACTGCCGAATGAGCAGTTCTTC

d_gene: NA
abundance: many
j_gene: TRBJ1-1
v_gene: TRBV7-6
CDR3aa: CASSLDGSTEAFF
CDR3nt: TGTGCCAGCAGCTTAGATGGTAGCACTGAAGCTTTCTTT

d_gene: TRBD1
abundance: many
j_gene: TRBJ1-2
v_gene: TRBV2
CDR3aa: CASSGTGQSSLYGYTF
CDR3nt: TGTGCCAGCAGTGGGACAGGACAATCATCCCTTTATGGCTACACCTTC

d_gene: NA
abundance: many
j_gene: TRBJ2-7
v_gene: TRBV10-3
CDR3aa: CAVARAETYEQYF
CDR3nt: TGTGCCGTGGCTCGGGCAGAAACCTACGAGCAGTACTTC

d_gene: NA
abundance: many
j_gene: TRBJ1-5
v_gene: TRBV7-2
CDR3aa: CASSFYSNQPQHF
CDR3nt: TGTGCCAGCAGTTTCTACAGCAATCAGCCCCAGCATTTT

d_gene: NA
abundance: many
j_gene: TRBJ2-2
v_gene: TRBV5-1
CDR3aa: CASSLRPSTGELFF
CDR3nt: TGCGCCAGCAGCTTGCGTCCGAGCACCGGGGAGCTGTTTTTT

d_gene: TRBD2
abundance: many
j_gene: TRBJ2-1
v_gene: TRBV6-5
CDR3aa: CASSYSILAGVQFF
CDR3nt: TGTGCCAGCAGTTACTCGATCCTAGCGGGAGTGCAGTTCTTC

d_gene: NA
abundance: many
j_gene: TRBJ1-6
v_gene: TRBV20-1
CDR3aa: CSANPNNSPLHF
CDR3nt: TGCAGTGCTAATCCGAATAATTCACCCCTCCACTTT

d_gene: TRBD1
abundance: many
j_gene: TRBJ2-7
v_gene: TRBV7-3
CDR3aa: CASSLTGTGSSYEQYF
CDR3nt: TGTGCCAGCAGCTTAACGGGGACAGGGAGTTCCTACGAGCAGTACTTC

d_gene: NA
abundance: many
j_gene: TRBJ2-2
v_gene: TRBV14
CDR3aa: CASSPTRANTGELFF
CDR3nt: TGTGCCAGCAGCCCGACTCGGGCGAACACCGGGGAGCTGTTTTTT

d_gene: NA
abundance: many
j_gene: TRBJ1-1
v_gene: TRBV4-1
CDR3aa: CASSQGTGGGYRNTEAFF
CDR3nt: TGCGCCAGCAGCCAAGGAACGGGGGGGGGTTACAGGAACACTGAAGCTTTCTTT

d_gene: TRBD2
abundance: many
j_gene: TRBJ2-3
v_gene: TRBV4-1
CDR3aa: CASSQDQGTSGSSGTQYF
CDR3nt: TGCGCCAGCAGCCAAGATCAAGGGACTAGCGGGAGTAGCGGTACGCAGTATTTT

d_gene: NA
abundance: many
j_gene: TRBJ2-6
v_gene: TRBV28
CDR3aa: CASTSFWSWTAGANVLTF
CDR3nt: TGTGCCAGCACGTCGTTTTGGTCGTGGACAGCCGGGGCCAACGTCCTGACTTTC

d_gene: TRBD2
abundance: many
j_gene: TRBJ2-1
v_gene: TRBV7-2
CDR3aa: CASSSIAGSYNEQFF
CDR3nt: TGTGCCAGCAGCTCAATAGCGGGGTCCTACAATGAGCAGTTCTTC

d_gene: NA
abundance: many
j_gene: TRBJ1-1
v_gene: TRBV7-9
CDR3aa: CASSLTPRLNTEAFF
CDR3nt: TGTGCCAGCAGCTTAACCCCGCGCTTGAACACTGAAGCTTTCTTT

d_gene: TRBD2
abundance: many
j_gene: TRBJ2-2
v_gene: TRBV11-2
CDR3aa: CASNEAGGFTGELFF
CDR3nt: TGTGCCAGCAATGAAGCGGGAGGATTCACCGGGGAGCTGTTTTTT

d_gene: NA
abundance: NA
j_gene: TRBJ1-2
v_gene: TRBV4-1
CDR3aa: CASSHRQGESGYTF
CDR3nt: TGCGCCAGCAGCCATAGACAAGGGGAAAGTGGCTACACCTTC

d_gene: NA
abundance: many
j_gene: TRBJ2-6
v_gene: TRBV7-6
CDR3aa: CASSLRPAHSGANVLTF
CDR3nt: TGTGCCAGCAGCTTACGGCCAGCTCACTCTGGGGCCAACGTCCTGACTTTC

d_gene: TRBD2
abundance: many
j_gene: TRBJ2-1
v_gene: TRBV20-1
CDR3aa: CSAIWGGNEQFF
CDR3nt: TGCAGTGCTATATGGGGGGGCAATGAGCAGTTCTTC

d_gene: TRBD1
abundance: many
j_gene: TRBJ2-2
v_gene: TRBV7-9
CDR3aa: CASSLRTGGNGELFF
CDR3nt: TGTGCCAGCAGCCTGCGGACAGGGGGTAACGGGGAGCTGTTTTTT

d_gene: TRBD2
abundance: many
j_gene: TRBJ2-1
v_gene: TRBV6-5
CDR3aa: CARTSSLAGGTNRDNEQFF
CDR3nt: TGTGCCAGGACTTCCTCCCTAGCGGGAGGGACGAATAGGGACAATGAGCAGTTCTTC

d_gene: NA
abundance: few
j_gene: TRBJ2-5
v_gene: TRBV7-3
CDR3aa: CASSPRTAQETQYF
CDR3nt: TGTGCCAGCAGCCCCAGGACAGCTCAAGAGACCCAGTACTTC

d_gene: TRBD2
abundance: many
j_gene: TRBJ2-7
v_gene: TRBV6-2/TRBV6-3
CDR3aa: CASTTFKPGLVIEQYF
CDR3nt: TGTGCCAGCACCACCTTCAAGCCCGGACTAGTAATCGAGCAGTACTTC

d_gene: TRBD1
abundance: many
j_gene: TRBJ2-7
v_gene: TRBV20-1
CDR3aa: CSAPTLRGSSYEQYF
CDR3nt: TGCAGTGCACCGACTCTCAGGGGGTCGTCCTACGAGCAGTACTTC

d_gene: NA
abundance: many
j_gene: TRBJ2-6
v_gene: TRBV20-1
CDR3aa: CSAREPASGANVLTF
CDR3nt: TGCAGTGCTAGGGAACCCGCCTCTGGGGCCAACGTCCTGACTTTC

d_gene: NA
abundance: many
j_gene: TRBJ2-3
v_gene: TRBV7-6
CDR3aa: CASSFATAADTQYF
CDR3nt: TGTGCCAGCAGCTTCGCTACGGCGGCAGATACGCAGTATTTT

d_gene: NA
abundance: many
j_gene: TRBJ2-1
v_gene: TRBV5-1
CDR3aa: CASRVGSSYNEQFF
CDR3nt: TGCGCCAGTAGGGTGGGAAGCTCCTACAATGAGCAGTTCTTC

d_gene: NA
abundance: NA
j_gene: TRBJ1-1
v_gene: TRBV6-5
CDR3aa: CASSYGRGNTEAFF
CDR3nt: TGTGCCAGCAGTTACGGACGGGGGAACACTGAAGCTTTCTTT

d_gene: NA
abundance: many
j_gene: TRBJ2-5
v_gene: TRBV18
CDR3aa: CASSDPETQYF
CDR3nt: TGTGCCAGCTCAGATCCGGAGACCCAGTACTTC

d_gene: NA
abundance: many
j_gene: TRBJ2-1
v_gene: TRBV4-1
CDR3aa: CASSQLVVKARTGNEQFF
CDR3nt: TGCGCCAGCAGCCAATTAGTAGTTAAAGCACGTACGGGCAATGAGCAGTTCTTC

d_gene: NA
abundance: many
j_gene: TRBJ1-2
v_gene: TRBV7-2
CDR3aa: CASSPQGRVTSGYTF
CDR3nt: TGTGCCAGCAGCCCCCAGGGGCGTGTGACTTCGGGCTACACCTTC

d_gene: TRBD2
abundance: many
j_gene: TRBJ2-2
v_gene: TRBV5-1
CDR3aa: CASQKTSVNTGELFF
CDR3nt: TGCGCCAGTCAAAAGACTAGCGTGAACACCGGGGAGCTGTTTTTT

d_gene: NA
abundance: NA
j_gene: TRBJ1-5
v_gene: TRBV6-6
CDR3aa: CANRPKGESNQPQHF
CDR3nt: TGTGCCAACAGACCCAAGGGGGAGAGCAATCAGCCCCAGCATTTT

d_gene: TRBD1
abundance: many
j_gene: TRBJ2-3
v_gene: TRBV7-9
CDR3aa: CASSSPGGQAGLLYF
CDR3nt: TGTGCCAGCAGCAGCCCCGGGGGACAGGCCGGACTGCTGTATTTT

d_gene: TRBD2
abundance: many
j_gene: TRBJ2-7
v_gene: TRBV5-1
CDR3aa: CASSFSGRVDEQYF
CDR3nt: TGCGCCAGCAGCTTTAGCGGGAGGGTCGACGAGCAGTACTTC

d_gene: TRBD2
abundance: many
j_gene: TRBJ2-1
v_gene: TRBV12-3/TRBV12-4
CDR3aa: CASSPAGLQGIF
CDR3nt: TGTGCCAGCAGTCCCGCGGGACTACAAGGGATCTTC

d_gene: NA
abundance: NA
j_gene: TRBJ2-1
v_gene: TRBV7-9
CDR3aa: CASLGPPNNEQFF
CDR3nt: TGTGCCAGCTTGGGGCCCCCCAACAATGAGCAGTTCTTC

d_gene: TRBD1
abundance: many
j_gene: TRBJ2-1
v_gene: TRBV4-3
CDR3aa: CASSVLGGWNEQFF
CDR3nt: TGCGCCAGCAGTGTCCTAGGGGGCTGGAATGAGCAGTTCTTC

d_gene: TRBD2
abundance: many
j_gene: TRBJ2-2
v_gene: TRBV27
CDR3aa: CASSFGGRGTGELFF
CDR3nt: TGTGCCAGCAGTTTTGGCGGGAGAGGGACCGGGGAGCTGTTTTTT

d_gene: NA
abundance: NA
j_gene: TRBJ2-4
v_gene: TRBV7-2
CDR3aa: CASRGLAKNIQYF
CDR3nt: TGTGCCAGCAGAGGCCTAGCCAAAAACATTCAGTACTTC

d_gene: NA
abundance: many
j_gene: TRBJ2-6
v_gene: TRBV5-1
CDR3aa: CASSLEAGANVLTF
CDR3nt: TGCGCCAGCAGCTTAGAGGCTGGGGCCAACGTCCTGACTTTC

d_gene: NA
abundance: many
j_gene: TRBJ1-1
v_gene: TRBV5-5
CDR3aa: CASSLLGGSMNTEAFF
CDR3nt: TGTGCCAGCAGCCTACTTGGAGGGTCCATGAACACTGAAGCTTTCTTT

d_gene: NA
abundance: many
j_gene: TRBJ2-3
v_gene: TRBV12-3/TRBV12-4
CDR3aa: CASSQGSDTQYF
CDR3nt: TGTGCCAGCAGTCAGGGTTCAGATACGCAGTATTTT

d_gene: NA
abundance: NA
j_gene: TRBJ2-4
v_gene: TRBV27
CDR3aa: CASSTVTAKNIQYF
CDR3nt: TGTGCCAGCAGTACTGTTACTGCCAAAAACATTCAGTACTTC

d_gene: NA
abundance: NA
j_gene: TRBJ2-7
v_gene: TRBV6-2/TRBV6-3
CDR3aa: CASSRNSYEQYF
CDR3nt: TGTGCCAGCAGTAGGAACTCCTACGAGCAGTACTTC

d_gene: NA
abundance: many
j_gene: TRBJ2-3
v_gene: TRBV10-3
CDR3aa: CAISELASGTGTQYF
CDR3nt: TGTGCCATCAGTGAGTTAGCTAGCGGGACAGGTACGCAGTATTTT

d_gene: NA
abundance: many
j_gene: TRBJ2-3
v_gene: TRBV7-3
CDR3aa: CASSPGTWGDTQYF
CDR3nt: TGTGCCAGCAGCCCAGGGACCTGGGGAGATACGCAGTATTTT

d_gene: NA
abundance: many
j_gene: TRBJ1-5
v_gene: TRBV7-2
CDR3aa: CASSATANQPQHF
CDR3nt: TGTGCCAGCAGCGCGACAGCTAATCAGCCCCAGCATTTT